This is a list of T cell receptor beta chains from one sample in a study of T cell repertoires in cytomegalovirus infection. Their recognized antigens are unknown. TCRdb reprocessed the reads with MiXCR, giving one entry per CDR3 protein. The table shows hundreds of thousands of distinct CDR3 sequences, with roughly 30% occurring only once. Sequencing was performed on cultured PBMCs, taken from culture after CMV antigen stimulation. The receptors here all came from a human donor in good health (CMV status not recorded). Some clones in this sample may be carry-over from other donors' samples. Each CDR3 is given with its conserved first and last residue. D genes are given only for firm matches. Size is stated for part of the rows, as once, few or many counts, or as a class when the clone is expanded.

size	V	J	D	length	DNA	CDR3
few	TRBV7-6	TRBJ2-5	TRBD2	17	TGTGCCAGCAGCGCAGGACTAGCGGGGGGCCCCGTGAAGACCCAGTACTTC	CASSAGLAGGPVKTQYF
.	TRBV10-3	TRBJ2-7	TRBD2	12	TGTGCCAGCAGGACGGGAGGGATCGAGCAGTACTTC	CASRTGGIEQYF
.	TRBV3-1	TRBJ2-1	.	12	TGTGCCAGCAGCCGATTCAGGAATGAGCAGTTCTTC	CASSRFRNEQFF
.	TRBV7-2	TRBJ1-5	.	15	TGTGCCAGCAGCCTTCGGTCAGGGCACAATCAGCCCCAGCATTTT	CASSLRSGHNQPQHF
.	TRBV19	TRBJ1-2	.	14	TGTGCCAGTACCGGGTCCTCGAGGGCCTATGGCTACACCTTC	CASTGSSRAYGYTF
once	TRBV4-1	TRBJ1-2	.	14	TGCGCCAGCAGCCGACTTGGACAACATTCCGGCTACACCTTC	CASSRLGQHSGYTF
few	TRBV6-1	TRBJ2-7	TRBD2	20	TGTGCCAGCAGTGAATATAAGTGGAAGGCCCAGCGGGGTCCTACCTACGAGCAGTACTTC	CASSEYKWKAQRGPTYEQYF
few	TRBV6-2/TRBV6-3	TRBJ1-5	.	15	TGTGCCAGCAGTTACTCGCACGGAGGAGATCAGCCCCAGCATTTT	CASSYSHGGDQPQHF
.	TRBV6-1	TRBJ1-5	.	13	TGTGCCAGCAGTGACCAGTACAATCAGCCCCAGCATTTT	CASSDQYNQPQHF
few	TRBV19	TRBJ2-3	.	14	TGTGCCAGTAGTTCCGGGGGAGTCACAGATACGCAGTATTTT	CASSSGGVTDTQYF
few	TRBV6-1	TRBJ2-1	.	18	TGTGCCAGCAGTTACCCCTATTCTAGCGACCCGTCCTACAATGAGCAGTTCTTC	CASSYPYSSDPSYNEQFF
.	TRBV20-1	TRBJ2-5	TRBD2	16	TGCAGTGCTAGCAGGACTAGCGGGAGTTTGTTTGGGACCCAGTACTTC	CSASRTSGSLFGTQYF
few	TRBV9	TRBJ1-2	.	14	TGTGCCAGCAGCGTAGATTCCAGGGCCTATGGCTACACCTTC	CASSVDSRAYGYTF
.	TRBV6-6	TRBJ1-4	.	15	TGTGCCAGCAGCCCAAACCGGGGCGGGCCTGAAAATCTGTTTTTT	CASSPNRGGPENLFF
.	TRBV28	TRBJ2-3	.	13	TGTGCCAGCAGTTCGACAGGCCAAGATACGCAGTATTTT	CASSSTGQDTQYF
few	TRBV10-3	TRBJ2-3	.	13	TGTGCCATCAGTGACCCCATCACAGATACGCAGTATTTT	CAISDPITDTQYF
few	TRBV7-9	TRBJ2-1	.	16	TGTGCCAGCAGCCCCGTTGGTAGCCGCTCCTACAATGAGCAGTTCTTC	CASSPVGSRSYNEQFF
.	TRBV11-2	TRBJ2-2	.	15	TGTGCCAGCAGTTCGTCGGGACACAACACCGGGGAGCTGTTTTTT	CASSSSGHNTGELFF
.	TRBV24-1	TRBJ2-3	.	17	TGTGCCACCAGTGGAGACCGGGCAGAGACTTTTCCAGATACGCAGTATTTT	CATSGDRAETFPDTQYF
.	TRBV20-1	TRBJ2-1	TRBD2	17	TGCAGTGCTAGTCCGGGACTAGCGGGAGTTGGAAGCTATGAGCAGTTCTTC	CSASPGLAGVGSYEQFF
.	TRBV28	TRBJ2-7	TRBD2	17	TGTGCCAGCAGTTCCCCCGGGACTAGCGGGAGATCGTACGAGCAGTACTTC	CASSSPGTSGRSYEQYF
.	TRBV6-2/TRBV6-3	TRBJ2-4	.	17	TGTGCCAGCAGTTACCGAATCGTCGCCGGGGCTGAAAACATTCAGTACTTC	CASSYRIVAGAENIQYF
.	TRBV6-1	TRBJ1-1	.	14	TGTGCCAGCAGTGAATGGGCAGAGAACACTGAAGCTTTCTTT	CASSEWAENTEAFF
.	TRBV28	TRBJ2-7	.	12	TGTGCCACCAGGGGGGGGCTAGACGAGCAGTACTTC	CATRGGLDEQYF
few	TRBV7-9	TRBJ1-1	TRBD1	16	TGTGCCAGCAGCTCAGGCGGGGACAGGAGAAACACTGAAGCTTTCTTT	CASSSGGDRRNTEAFF
.	TRBV7-2	TRBJ1-1	TRBD1	14	TGTGCCAGCAGCACGTACAGGGGAAACACTGAAGCTTTCTTT	CASSTYRGNTEAFF
.	TRBV7-6	TRBJ1-2	TRBD1	14	TGTGCCAGCAGCTTAGACAGGGGATCAAATGGCTACACCTTC	CASSLDRGSNGYTF
.	TRBV5-6	TRBJ1-6	.	15	TGTGCCAGCAGCTCCCCCCCGGGGTACGACTCACCCCTCCACTTT	CASSSPPGYDSPLHF
few	TRBV12-3/TRBV12-4	TRBJ1-1	.	12	TGTGCCAGCAGCACCGCAGGGGCTGAAGCTTTCTTT	CASSTAGAEAFF
.	TRBV6-2/TRBV6-3	TRBJ1-1	.	11	TGTGCCAGCAGTTACCGGGAAGGGGCTTTCTTT	CASSYREGAFF
many	TRBV7-2	TRBJ2-7	.	14	TGTGCCAGCAGCTTGTTACCACGGACCTACGAGCAGTACTTC	CASSLLPRTYEQYF